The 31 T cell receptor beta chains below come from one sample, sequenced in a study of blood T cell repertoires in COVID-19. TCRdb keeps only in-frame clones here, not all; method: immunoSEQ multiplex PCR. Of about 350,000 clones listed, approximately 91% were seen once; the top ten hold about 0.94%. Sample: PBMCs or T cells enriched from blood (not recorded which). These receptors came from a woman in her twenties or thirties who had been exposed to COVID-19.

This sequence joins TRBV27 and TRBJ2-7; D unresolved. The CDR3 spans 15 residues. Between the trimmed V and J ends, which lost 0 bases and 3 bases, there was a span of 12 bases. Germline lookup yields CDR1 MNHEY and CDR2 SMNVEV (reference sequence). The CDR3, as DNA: TGTGCCAGCAGTTTATCTGAGGTACAAAACTACGAGCAGTACTTC. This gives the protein CASSLSEVQNYEQYF.

The CDR3: CASSSPGNGNTIYF. The DNA of the CDR3 is TGTGCCAGCAGTTCCCCGGGAAACGGAAACACCATATATTTT. This chain joins TRBV28 and TRBJ1-3, with D unclear. This CDR3 has 14 residues. The V gene's germline CDR1 is MDHEN and CDR2 SYDVKM. V lost 4 bases and J 4 bases, leaving 11 bases between the germline ends.

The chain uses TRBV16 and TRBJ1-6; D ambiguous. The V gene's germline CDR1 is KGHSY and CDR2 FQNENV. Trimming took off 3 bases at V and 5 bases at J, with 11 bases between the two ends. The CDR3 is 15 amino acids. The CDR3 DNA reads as TGTGCCAGCAGCCAGAGACACCGTGATAATTCACCCCTCCACTTT. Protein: CASSQRHRDNSPLHF.

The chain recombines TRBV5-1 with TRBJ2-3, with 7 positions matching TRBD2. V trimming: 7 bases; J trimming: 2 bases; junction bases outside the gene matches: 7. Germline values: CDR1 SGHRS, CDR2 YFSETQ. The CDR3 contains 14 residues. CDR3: CASGRDYPTDTQYF. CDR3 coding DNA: TGCGCCAGCGGTAGGGACTACCCCACAGATACGCAGTATTTT.

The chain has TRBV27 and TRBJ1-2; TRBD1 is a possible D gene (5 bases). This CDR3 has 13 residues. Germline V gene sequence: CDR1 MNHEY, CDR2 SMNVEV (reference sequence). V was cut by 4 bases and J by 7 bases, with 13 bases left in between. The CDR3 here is CASSSQGIGGYTF. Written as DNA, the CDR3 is TGTGCCAGCAGTTCTCAGGGTATCGGTGGCTACACCTTC.

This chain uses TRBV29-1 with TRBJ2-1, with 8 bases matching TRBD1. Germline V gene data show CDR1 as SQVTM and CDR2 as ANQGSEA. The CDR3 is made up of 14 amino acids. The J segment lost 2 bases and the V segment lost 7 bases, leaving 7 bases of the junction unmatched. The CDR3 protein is CSASGTGTYNEQFF. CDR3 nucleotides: TGCAGCGCTTCCGGGACAGGCACCTACAATGAGCAGTTCTTC.

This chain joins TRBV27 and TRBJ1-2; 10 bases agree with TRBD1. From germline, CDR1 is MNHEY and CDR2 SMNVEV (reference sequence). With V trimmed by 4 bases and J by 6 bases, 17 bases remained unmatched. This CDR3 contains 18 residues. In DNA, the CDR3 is TGTGCCAGCAGTTCTGAGGGGCGATTCCGGGACAGGGGCCATGGCTACACCTTC. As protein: CASSSEGRFRDRGHGYTF.

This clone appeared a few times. CDR3 loop: CATSATSAGGYTF. For the CDR3, the DNA is TGTGCCACCAGTGCCACTTCGGCGGGGGGCTACACCTTC. The chain carries TRBV24-1 and TRBJ1-2; D not certain. CDR1 and CDR2 from the germline V gene are KGHDR and SFDVKD. This CDR3 region has 13 residues. Trimming shortened V by 5 bases and J by 8 bases, and 14 bases separated the two germline ends.

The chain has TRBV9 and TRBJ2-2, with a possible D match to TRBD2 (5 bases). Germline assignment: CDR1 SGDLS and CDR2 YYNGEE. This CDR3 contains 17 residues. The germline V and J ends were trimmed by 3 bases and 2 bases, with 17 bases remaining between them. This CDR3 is CASSGSREHINTGELFF. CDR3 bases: TGTGCCAGCAGCGGGTCCCGGGAACACATTAACACCGGGGAGCTGTTTTTT.

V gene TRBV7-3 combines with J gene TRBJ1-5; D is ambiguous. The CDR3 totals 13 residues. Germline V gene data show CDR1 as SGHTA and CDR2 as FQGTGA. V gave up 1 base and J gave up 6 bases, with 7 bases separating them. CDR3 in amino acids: CASSLKPGQPQHF. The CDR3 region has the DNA TGTGCCAGCAGCTTAAAACCGGGTCAGCCCCAGCATTTT.

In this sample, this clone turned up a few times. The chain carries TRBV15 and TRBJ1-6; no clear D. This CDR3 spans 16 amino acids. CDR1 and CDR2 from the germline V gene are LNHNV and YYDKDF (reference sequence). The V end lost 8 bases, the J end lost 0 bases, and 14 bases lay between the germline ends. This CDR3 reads CATRFREGSYNSPLHF. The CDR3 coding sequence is TGTGCCACCCGGTTTCGGGAGGGCTCCTATAATTCACCCCTCCACTTT.

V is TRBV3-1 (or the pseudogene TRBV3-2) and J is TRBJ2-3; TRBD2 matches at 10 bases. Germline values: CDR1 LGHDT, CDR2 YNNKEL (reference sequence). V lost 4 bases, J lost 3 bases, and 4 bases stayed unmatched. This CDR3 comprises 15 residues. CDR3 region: CASSPLAGITDTQYF. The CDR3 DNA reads TGTGCCAGCAGCCCACTAGCGGGAATAACAGATACGCAGTATTTT.

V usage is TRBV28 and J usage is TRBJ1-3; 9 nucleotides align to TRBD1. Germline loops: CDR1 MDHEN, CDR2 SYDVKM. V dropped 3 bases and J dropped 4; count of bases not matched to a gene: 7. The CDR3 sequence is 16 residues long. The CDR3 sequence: CASSLGGQGLGNTIYF. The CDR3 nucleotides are TGTGCCAGCAGTTTGGGGGGACAGGGCCTCGGAAACACCATATATTTT. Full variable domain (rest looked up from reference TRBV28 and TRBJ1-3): DVKVTQSSRYLVKRTGEKVFLECVQDMDHENMFWYRQDPGLGLRLIYFSYDVKMKEKGDIPEGYSVSREKKERFSLILESASTNQTSMYLCASSLGGQGLGNTIYFGEGSWLTVV.

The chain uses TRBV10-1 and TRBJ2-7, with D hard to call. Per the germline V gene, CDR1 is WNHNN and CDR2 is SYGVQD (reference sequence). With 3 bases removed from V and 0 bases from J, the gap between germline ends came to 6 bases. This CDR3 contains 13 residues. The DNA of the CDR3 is TGCGCCAGCAGTGAATACAGCTCCTACGAGCAGTACTTC. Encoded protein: CASSEYSSYEQYF.

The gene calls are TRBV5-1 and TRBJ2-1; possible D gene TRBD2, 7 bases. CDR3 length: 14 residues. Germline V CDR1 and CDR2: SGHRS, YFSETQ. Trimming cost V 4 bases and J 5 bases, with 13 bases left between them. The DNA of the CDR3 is TGCGCCAGCAGCCGAGGGGAGGGGGACAATGAGCAGTTCTTC. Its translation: CASSRGEGDNEQFF. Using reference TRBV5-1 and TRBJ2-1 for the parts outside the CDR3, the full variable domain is KAGVTQTPRYLIKTRGQQVTLSCSPISGHRSVSWYQQTPGQGLQFLFEYFSETQRNKGNFPGRFSGRQFSNSRSEMNVSTLELGDSALYLCASSRGEGDNEQFFGPGTRLTVL.

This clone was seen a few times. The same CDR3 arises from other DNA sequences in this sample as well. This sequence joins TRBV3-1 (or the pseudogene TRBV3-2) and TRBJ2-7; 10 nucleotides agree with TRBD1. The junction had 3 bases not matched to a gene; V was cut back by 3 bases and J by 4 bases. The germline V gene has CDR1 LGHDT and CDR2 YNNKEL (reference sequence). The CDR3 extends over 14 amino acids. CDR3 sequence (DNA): TGTGCCAGCAGCCAGGGGACAGGGGCATACGAGCAGTACTTC. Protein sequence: CASSQGTGAYEQYF.

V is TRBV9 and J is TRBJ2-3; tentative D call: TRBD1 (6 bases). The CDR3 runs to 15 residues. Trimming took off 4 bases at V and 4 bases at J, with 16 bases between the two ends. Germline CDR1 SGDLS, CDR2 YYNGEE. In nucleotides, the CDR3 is TGTGCCAGCAGCCCTAGCTTGGGGGCCGCAGATACGCAGTATTTT. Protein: CASSPSLGAADTQYF. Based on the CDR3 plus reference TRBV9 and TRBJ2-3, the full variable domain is DSGVTQTPKHLITATGQRVTLRCSPRSGDLSVYWYQQSLDQGLQFLIQYYNGEERAKGNILERFSAQQFPDLHSELNLSSLELGDSALYFCASSPSLGAADTQYFGPGTRLTVL.

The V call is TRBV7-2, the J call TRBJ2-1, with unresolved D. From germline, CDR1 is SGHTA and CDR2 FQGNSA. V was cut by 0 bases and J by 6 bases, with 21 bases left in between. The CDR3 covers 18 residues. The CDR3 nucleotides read TGTGCCAGCAGCTTAGCCACAGCATGGTCCTTGTTCTTCAATGAGCAGTTCTTC. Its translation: CASSLATAWSLFFNEQFF.

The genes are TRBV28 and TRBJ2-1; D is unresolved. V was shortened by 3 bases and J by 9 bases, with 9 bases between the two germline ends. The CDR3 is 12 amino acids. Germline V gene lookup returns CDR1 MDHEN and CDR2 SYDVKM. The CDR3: CASSLLVSEQFF. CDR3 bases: TGTGCCAGCAGTTTGTTGGTGAGTGAGCAGTTCTTC.

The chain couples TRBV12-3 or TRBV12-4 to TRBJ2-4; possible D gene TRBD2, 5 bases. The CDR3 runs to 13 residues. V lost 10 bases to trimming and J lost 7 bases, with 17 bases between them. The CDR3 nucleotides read TGTGCCACCAAAGGCGAGGGCCGGAACATTCAGTACTTC. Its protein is CATKGEGRNIQYF.

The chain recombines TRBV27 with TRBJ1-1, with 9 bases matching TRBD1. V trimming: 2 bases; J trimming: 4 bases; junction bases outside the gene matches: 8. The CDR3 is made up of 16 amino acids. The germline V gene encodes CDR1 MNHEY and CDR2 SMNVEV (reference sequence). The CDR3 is CASSLGPGQGGTEAFF. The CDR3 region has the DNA TGTGCCAGCAGTTTAGGGCCGGGACAGGGAGGCACTGAAGCTTTCTTT.

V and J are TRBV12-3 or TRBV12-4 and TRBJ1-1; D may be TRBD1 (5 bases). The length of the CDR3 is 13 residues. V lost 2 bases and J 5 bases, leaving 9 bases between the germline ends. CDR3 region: CASSLWGGTEAFF. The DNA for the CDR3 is TGTGCCAGCAGTTTATGGGGGGGGACTGAAGCTTTCTTT.

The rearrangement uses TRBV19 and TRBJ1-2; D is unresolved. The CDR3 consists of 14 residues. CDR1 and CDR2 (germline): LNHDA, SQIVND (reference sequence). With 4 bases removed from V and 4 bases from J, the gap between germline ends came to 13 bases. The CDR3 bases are TGTGCCAGTAGTACCCTCCCTCCTCGCTATGGCTACACCTTC. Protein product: CASSTLPPRYGYTF.

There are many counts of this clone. The CDR3 loop is CASSSRLAGGAGELFF. The CDR3 DNA reads as TGTGCCAGCAGCTCCCGACTAGCGGGAGGGGCCGGGGAGCTGTTTTTT. The chain has TRBV7-9 and TRBJ2-2; 14 bases are a match to TRBD2. V lost 4 bases and J lost 6; bases outside the gene matches: 4. Germline V gene sequence: CDR1 SEHNR, CDR2 FQNEAQ (reference sequence). CDR3 length equals 16 residues.

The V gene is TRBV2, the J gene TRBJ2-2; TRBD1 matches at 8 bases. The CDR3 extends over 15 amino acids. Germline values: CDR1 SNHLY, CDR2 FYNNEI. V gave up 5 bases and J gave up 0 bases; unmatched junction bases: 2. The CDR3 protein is CASSLQGANTGELFF. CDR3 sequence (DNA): TGTGCCAGCAGTCTACAGGGGGCGAACACCGGGGAGCTGTTTTTT.

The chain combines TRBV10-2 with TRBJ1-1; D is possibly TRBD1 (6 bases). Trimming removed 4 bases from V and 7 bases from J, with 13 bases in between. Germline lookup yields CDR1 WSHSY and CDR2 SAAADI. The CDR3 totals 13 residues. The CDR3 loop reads CASSAETGGEAFF. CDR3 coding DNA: TGCGCCAGCAGTGCCGAGACAGGAGGTGAAGCTTTCTTT.

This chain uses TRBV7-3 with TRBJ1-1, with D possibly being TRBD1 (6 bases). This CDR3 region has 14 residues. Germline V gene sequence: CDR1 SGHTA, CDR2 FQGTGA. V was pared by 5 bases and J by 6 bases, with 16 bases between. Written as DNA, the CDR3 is TGTGCCAGCAGCCCTGGTGGAAAGGGGGCTGAAGCTTTCTTT. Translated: CASSPGGKGAEAFF.

The CDR3 loop reads CASGARGRTDTQYF. CDR3 DNA sequence: TGCGCCAGCGGGGCCCGTGGAAGAACAGATACGCAGTATTTT. The chain is built from TRBV10-2 and TRBJ2-3, with D tentatively TRBD1 (5 bases). V was shortened by 8 bases and J by 3 bases, with 15 bases between the two germline ends. The germline CDR1 and CDR2 sequences are WSHSY and SAAADI. The CDR3 runs to 14 residues.

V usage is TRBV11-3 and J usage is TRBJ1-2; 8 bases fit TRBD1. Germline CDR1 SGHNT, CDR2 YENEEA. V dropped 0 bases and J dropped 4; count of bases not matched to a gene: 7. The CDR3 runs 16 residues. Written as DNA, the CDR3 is TGTGCCAGCAGCTTAGATCTGGCAGGGGGCGGCTATGGCTACACCTTC. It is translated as CASSLDLAGGGYGYTF.

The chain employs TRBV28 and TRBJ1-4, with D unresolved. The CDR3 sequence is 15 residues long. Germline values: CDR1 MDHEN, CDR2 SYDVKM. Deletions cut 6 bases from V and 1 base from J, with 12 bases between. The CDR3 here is CASSLYGKTNEKLFF. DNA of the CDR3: TGTGCCAGCAGCTTGTACGGGAAAACTAATGAAAAACTGTTTTTT.

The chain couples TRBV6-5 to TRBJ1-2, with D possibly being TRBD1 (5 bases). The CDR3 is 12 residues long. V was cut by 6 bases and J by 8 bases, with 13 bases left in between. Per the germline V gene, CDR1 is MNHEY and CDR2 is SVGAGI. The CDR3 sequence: CASRSQGWGYTF. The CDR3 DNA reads TGTGCCAGCAGATCCCAGGGCTGGGGCTACACCTTC.